The 30 T cell receptor beta chains reported below all come from one sample, sequenced in a study of radiotherapy plus CTLA-4 blockade in lung cancer. Using immunoSEQ multiplex PCR, the repertoire was profiled, and TCRdb retains in-frame clones only, with some absent. In the table there are tens of thousands of clones, about 80% of which are singletons. Here the sequenced sample was peripheral blood, taken from a patient treated with radiotherapy plus ipilimumab. The receptors here all came from a human donor with non-small cell lung cancer that progressed on radiotherapy plus ipilimumab.

The chain carries TRBV30 and TRBJ1-6; maybe TRBD1 (5 bases). Germline lookup yields CDR1 GTSNPN and CDR2 SVGIG (reference sequence). This CDR3 has 12 amino acids. Between the trimmed V and J ends, which lost 8 bases and 4 bases, there was a span of 9 bases. The CDR3 sequence: CAAGRYNSPLHF. The CDR3, as DNA: TGTGCCGCGGGACGGTATAATTCACCCCTCCACTTT.

The J gene is TRBJ2-7, the V gene TRBV12-5; 11 nucleotides match TRBD1. V trimming: 5 bases; J trimming: 5 bases; junction bases outside the gene matches: 8. The germline gives CDR1 LGHNT, CDR2 FRNRAP. The CDR3 extends over 15 amino acids. This CDR3 reads CASGRLDRGLNEQYF. In DNA, the CDR3 is TGTGCTAGTGGTCGGCTGGACAGGGGGCTGAACGAGCAGTACTTC. The whole variable domain, remainder taken from reference TRBV12-5 and TRBJ2-7, is DARVTQTPRHKVTEMGQEVTMRCQPILGHNTVFWYRQTMMQGLELLAYFRNRAPLDDSGMPKDRFSAEMPDATLATLKIQPSEPRDSAVYFCASGRLDRGLNEQYFGPGTRLTVT.

This chain uses TRBV7-2 with TRBJ2-7; D ambiguous. Looked up from germline, CDR1 is SGHTA and CDR2 is FQGNSA. The V end was cut by 1 base, the J end by 4 bases, with 14 bases between. The CDR3 consists of 15 residues. CDR3 coding DNA: TGTGCCAGCAGCTTAGGATCGACCTACAGTTACGAGCAGTACTTC. It is translated as CASSLGSTYSYEQYF. Looking up the rest from reference TRBV7-2 and TRBJ2-7 gives the full variable domain: GAGVSQSPSNKVTEKGKDVELRCDPISGHTALYWYRQSLGQGLEFLIYFQGNSAPDKSGLPSDRFSAERTGGSVSTLTIQRTQQEDSAVYLCASSLGSTYSYEQYFGPGTRLTVT.

This chain connects TRBV6-6 to TRBJ2-2; unclear D gene. Trimming left V 8 bases short and J 7 bases short, with 2 bases between. Looked up from germline, CDR1 is MNHNY and CDR2 is SVGAGI (reference sequence). This CDR3 has 9 amino acids. The CDR3: CASGGELFF. The CDR3 DNA follows: TGTGCCAGCGGCGGGGAGCTGTTTTTT.

A few counts support this clone. The chain carries TRBV4-2 and TRBJ2-7; no clear D. Deletions cut 4 bases from V and 7 bases from J, with 20 bases between. Germline V CDR1 and CDR2: LGHNA, YNFKEQ. The CDR3 consists of 15 residues. The CDR3 DNA follows: TGTGCCAGCAGCCCCGAAACCCGCTCGTTTGGAGAGCAGTACTTC. Protein sequence: CASSPETRSFGEQYF.

The DNA for the CDR3 is TGTGCCAGCTCACCACCCGGGGTTAAGGTAAAGGCCAGTGCGGATACGCAGTATTTT. It specifies CASSPPGVKVKASADTQYF. The chain has TRBV18 and TRBJ2-3; D might be TRBD2 (5 bases). Trimming took 0 bases from V and 6 from J, leaving 25 bases between them. CDR1 and CDR2 from the germline V gene are KGHSH and LQKENI. This CDR3 spans 19 amino acids.

This sequence joins TRBV5-1 and TRBJ2-5; no clear D gene. This CDR3 has 11 amino acids. V lost 5 bases, J lost 5 bases, and 7 bases lay in between. CDR1 is SGHRS, CDR2 YFSETQ, per germline. The CDR3 region is CASSQRETQYF. Here the CDR3 DNA reads TGCGCCAGCAGTCAGAGGGAGACCCAGTACTTC.

This clone turned up a few times. The rearrangement links TRBV19 to TRBJ1-3; the match to TRBD1 covers 8 bases. Germline CDR1 reads LNHDA; CDR2 reads SQIVND (reference sequence). CDR3 length: 16 residues. Germline trimming cut 4 bases from V and 5 bases from J; bases unmatched to any gene: 10. This CDR3 is CASSTQNGQGRNTIYF. In nucleotides, the CDR3 is TGTGCCAGTAGTACCCAGAACGGACAGGGACGAAACACCATATATTTT.

This sequence joins TRBV7-6 and TRBJ2-6; unclear D gene. Per the germline V gene, CDR1 is SGHVS and CDR2 is FNYEAQ. V shed 3 bases and J shed 0 bases, with 6 bases lying between them. The CDR3 runs to 15 residues. CDR3 sequence: CASSFSNSGANVLTF. CDR3 nucleotides: TGTGCCAGCAGCTTCAGCAACTCTGGGGCCAACGTCCTGACTTTC.

V usage is TRBV4-1 and J usage is TRBJ1-1, with D possibly being TRBD1 (6 bases). The V and J ends lost 3 bases and 2 bases respectively, with 13 bases between them. The CDR3 runs to 15 residues. The germline gives CDR1 MGHRA, CDR2 YSYEKL. CDR3 sequence reads: CASSHSGTPNTEAFF. In DNA, the CDR3 is TGCGCCAGCAGCCATTCCGGGACACCAAACACTGAAGCTTTCTTT.

V usage is TRBV2 and J usage is TRBJ1-4; TRBD1 aligns across 9 bases. Germline CDR1 SNHLY, CDR2 FYNNEI. The length of the CDR3 is 14 residues. The ends lost 6 bases at V and 5 bases at J; junction bases unmatched: 4. In nucleotides, the CDR3 is TGTGCCAGCAGACCCGGACAGGGGAATGAAAAACTGTTTTTT. This sequence encodes CASRPGQGNEKLFF.

This clone was counted a few times. V gene TRBV6-5 combines with J gene TRBJ1-4; 10 nucleotides align to TRBD1. Germline V gives CDR1 MNHEY, CDR2 SVGAGI. Trimming cost V 2 bases and J 9 bases; bases outside gene matches: 6. The CDR3 is 15 residues long. DNA for the CDR3: TGTGCCAGCAGTTACGGACAGGGGGAAGTTAAAAAACTGTTTTTT. Residues: CASSYGQGEVKKLFF.

This chain connects TRBV18 to TRBJ1-3; 7 positions agree with TRBD1. Trimming at V came to 3 bases and at J to 4 bases, leaving 9 bases not matched to a gene. Per the germline V gene, CDR1 is KGHSH and CDR2 is LQKENI. This CDR3 comprises 16 residues. For the CDR3, the DNA is TGTGCCAGCTCACCCGGACAGGTTGAGTACGGAAACACCATATATTTT. Its protein product is CASSPGQVEYGNTIYF.

CDR3: CAWIVNAGGEQFF. In DNA, the CDR3 is TGTGCCTGGATTGTGAATGCGGGAGGTGAGCAGTTCTTC. The chain has TRBV30 and TRBJ2-1; 8 positions agree with TRBD2. Per germline, CDR1 GTSNPN and CDR2 SVGIG (reference sequence). The CDR3 consists of 13 residues. J lost 9 bases, V lost 4 bases, and 8 bases had no gene match. Drawing the rest from reference TRBV30 and TRBJ2-1, the complete variable domain is SQTIHQWPATLVQPVGSPLSLECTVEGTSNPNLYWYRQAAGRGLQLLFYSVGIGQISSEVPQNLSASRPQDRQFILSSKKLLLSDSGFYLCAWIVNAGGEQFFGPGTRLTVL.

Written as DNA, the CDR3 is TGTGCCAGCAGCTTAGCGGCCGGGAGCTCCTACAATGAGCAGTTCTTC. Translation: CASSLAAGSSYNEQFF. J is TRBJ2-1 and V is TRBV7-2; D may be TRBD2 (6 bases). The CDR3 contains 16 residues. With 0 bases removed from V and 0 bases from J, the gap between germline ends came to 9 bases. The germline CDR1 and CDR2 sequences are SGHTA and FQGNSA.

The chain recombines TRBV5-1 with TRBJ2-2, with a tentative D call TRBD1 (6 bases). Trimming took 5 bases from V and 7 from J, leaving 9 bases between them. Germline V gene data show CDR1 as SGHRS and CDR2 as YFSETQ. The CDR3 spans 12 residues. The CDR3 DNA is TGCGCCAGCAGGGACAGTCACGGGGAGCTGTTTTTT. This gives the protein CASRDSHGELFF.

The chain employs TRBV9 and TRBJ2-4; possible D gene TRBD2, 6 bases. The germline V gene has CDR1 SGDLS and CDR2 YYNGEE. The V end lost 0 bases, the J end lost 9 bases, and 10 bases lay between the germline ends. The CDR3 is 13 residues long. The CDR3 protein is CASSVVEGGIQYF. CDR3 DNA: TGTGCCAGCAGCGTAGTGGAGGGAGGCATTCAGTACTTC. Together with reference TRBV9 and TRBJ2-4, the CDR3 gives the full variable domain: DSGVTQTPKHLITATGQRVTLRCSPRSGDLSVYWYQQSLDQGLQFLIQYYNGEERAKGNILERFSAQQFPDLHSELNLSSLELGDSALYFCASSVVEGGIQYFGAGTRLSVL.

This clone turned up a few times. V usage is TRBV4-3 and J usage is TRBJ2-1; 10 bases are shared with TRBD2. Germline CDR1 is LGHNA and CDR2 is YSLEER. The CDR3 has 16 residues. The junction had 6 bases not matched to a gene; V was cut back by 0 bases and J by 7 bases. CDR3 in DNA: TGCGCCAGCAGCCAAGACCCTAGCGGGAGCTGGAATGAGCAGTTCTTC. This codes for CASSQDPSGSWNEQFF.

There are a few counts of this clone. The chain employs TRBV6-5 and TRBJ1-1; weak D call: TRBD1 (6 bases). Germline V gives CDR1 MNHEY, CDR2 SVGAGI. This CDR3 has 14 residues. V dropped 7 bases and J dropped 6 bases, with 18 bases sitting between them. Here the CDR3 reads CASTTGGGRAEAFF. CDR3 DNA sequence: TGTGCCAGCACGACGGGGGGCGGGAGAGCTGAAGCTTTCTTT.

V gene TRBV7-9 combines with J gene TRBJ1-2; D is unclear. Trimming cost V 0 bases and J 1 base, with 9 bases left between them. Germline V CDR1 and CDR2: SEHNR, FQNEAQ (reference sequence). This CDR3 has 15 amino acids. CDR3 residues: CASSLAQTFNYGYTF. The CDR3 DNA follows: TGTGCCAGCAGCTTAGCCCAGACATTTAACTATGGCTACACCTTC.

The chain employs TRBV4-1 and TRBJ1-6; a possible D gene is TRBD1 (6 bases). V shed 1 base and J shed 10 bases, with 20 bases lying between them. CDR3 length: 17 amino acids. In germline, CDR1 is MGHRA, CDR2 YSYEKL. CDR3 nucleotides: TGCGCCAGCAGCCAAGGGTCTCAGGCAGGGGTAACATCACCCCTCCACTTT. Protein sequence: CASSQGSQAGVTSPLHF.

The rearrangement uses TRBV9 and TRBJ1-2; D unresolved. This CDR3 has 18 residues. The germline gives CDR1 SGDLS, CDR2 YYNGEE. V gave up 0 bases and J gave up 7 bases, with 25 bases separating them. CDR3 sequence: CASSVEPRWQASSGGYTF. The CDR3 DNA follows: TGTGCCAGCAGCGTAGAACCCCGCTGGCAAGCGAGTTCGGGTGGCTACACCTTC.

The chain has TRBV25-1 and TRBJ2-7, with TRBD2 as a possible D gene (6 bases). V lost 2 bases and J lost 10, with 21 bases in between. Germline V gene data show CDR1 as MGHDK and CDR2 as SYGVNS. There are 15 residues in the CDR3. The CDR3 region is CASSELRGGSMGQYF. Here the CDR3 DNA reads TGTGCCAGCAGTGAACTCAGAGGAGGGTCGATGGGACAGTACTTC.

Comments on this clone: One junction end does not reproduce the germline sequence, and a read error may be involved. The chain recombines TRBV18 with TRBJ1-2; tentatively, D is TRBD1 (6 bases). The CDR3 has 14 residues. Germline CDR1 is KGHSH and CDR2 is LQKENI. CDR3 amino acids: CAGSPRDMRDGYTF. CDR3 in DNA: TGTGCCGGCTCACCGAGGGACATGCGGGATGGCTACACCTTC.

The chain couples TRBV5-1 to TRBJ1-6; D is undetermined. V lost 0 bases to trimming and J lost 8 bases, with 12 bases between them. This CDR3 region has 15 residues. Germline loops: CDR1 SGHRS, CDR2 YFSETQ. The CDR3 bases are TGCGCCAGCAGCTTGGTTAGCTCGTCCGATTCACCCCTCCACTTT. Translation gives CASSLVSSSDSPLHF. The full variable domain, completed using reference TRBV5-1 and TRBJ1-6, is KAGVTQTPRYLIKTRGQQVTLSCSPISGHRSVSWYQQTPGQGLQFLFEYFSETQRNKGNFPGRFSGRQFSNSRSEMNVSTLELGDSALYLCASSLVSSSDSPLHFGNGTRLTVT.

The chain couples TRBV9 to TRBJ1-4; no clear D gene. Germline CDR1 SGDLS, CDR2 YYNGEE. This CDR3 contains 16 residues. V lost 0 bases to trimming and J lost 0 bases, with 9 bases between them. This chain's CDR3 is CASSVGTEATNEKLFF. The CDR3, as DNA: TGTGCCAGCAGCGTAGGGACGGAAGCAACTAATGAAAAACTGTTTTTT.

The rearrangement uses TRBV18 and TRBJ2-7, with 12 bases aligning to TRBD2. The CDR3 runs to 16 residues. Germline loops: CDR1 KGHSH, CDR2 LQKENI. Trimming removed 2 bases from V and 2 bases from J; junction bases left unmatched: 4. The CDR3 sequence: CASSPGLAGGPYEQYF. The CDR3 DNA sequence: TGTGCCAGCTCACCAGGTCTAGCGGGAGGGCCCTACGAGCAGTACTTC.

The chain is built from TRBV5-1 and TRBJ2-5; TRBD1 or TRBD2 may be the D gene (6 bases each). CDR3 length: 15 residues. The germline gives CDR1 SGHRS, CDR2 YFSETQ. The ends were cut back, 4 bases at V and 4 bases at J, with 17 bases in the middle. The CDR3 loop is CASSPQGRGRETQYF. The CDR3 DNA reads as TGCGCCAGCAGCCCCCAAGGCCGGGGGCGAGAGACCCAGTACTTC.

The chain has TRBV5-5 and TRBJ1-5; tentatively, D is TRBD1 (5 bases). Trimming removed 5 bases at V and 4 bases at J, with 13 bases between. The CDR3 totals 14 residues. Germline V gives CDR1 SGHKS, CDR2 YYEKEE (reference sequence). CDR3 nucleotide sequence: TGTGCCAGCAGTGGACACGGTGGGAATCAGCCCCAGCATTTT. As protein: CASSGHGGNQPQHF.

This clone was recorded a few times. V usage is TRBV10-3 and J usage is TRBJ2-2; 7 positions match TRBD2. With 6 bases clipped from V and 6 bases from J, the junction kept 19 bases outside the gene matches. Germline V gene data show CDR1 as ENHRY and CDR2 as SYGVKD. This CDR3 contains 18 residues. The CDR3 DNA follows: TGTGCCATCAGACTCTCCGTCAGTACTGCGGGAGCGTCCGGGGAGCTGTTTTTT. Its translation: CAIRLSVSTAGASGELFF.